This T cell receptor beta chain was recorded in a study of cytomegalovirus exposure and HLA in healthy donors. Study-level points and caveats: The Asian-associated ancestry cluster reportedly had fewer N-insertions than the approximately 630-donor mean in a later analysis. Sequencing likely generated an artifact that appeared as a cluster of highly shared sequence variants. Through in vitro validation, a few CMV-associated chains were shown to be specific for CMV antigens.

Unmatched junction bases numbered 0, after V lost 2 bases and J lost 3 bases. This CDR3 comprises 14 residues. Germline V CDR1 and CDR2: SNHLY, FYNNEI. Amplification used 60 Vbeta primers and 13 Jbeta primers. Data came from immunoSEQ multiplex PCR; TCRdb stores just in-frame clones and leaves some out. The sample comprises 100,000 to 150,000 clones, approximately 84% of which are singletons, and approximately 1.5% rests with the top ten. As regards this clone: Its target is not known.

Material for sequencing was PBMCs. The chain employs TRBV2 and TRBJ1-5; 8 nucleotides match TRBD1. This TCR came from a woman in her late teens or twenties in good health and CMV-seronegative. CDR3 protein: CASSEQGANQPQHF. The CDR3 nucleotides are TGTGCCAGCAGTGAACAGGGGGCCAATCAGCCCCAGCATTTT.